Listed below are T cell receptor beta chains from one sample, sequenced in a study of shared clonotypes between healthy human individuals. This table comes from immunoSEQ multiplex PCR, and its TCRdb copy is limited to in-frame clones, with some not included. The sample shows under 1,100,000 clones, around 78% of them seen only once. What was sequenced was memory CD4+ T cells from PBMCs. The receptors come from a man younger than 35 in good health. Some clones in this sample may be carry-over from other donors' samples. The conserved cysteine and the conserved F or W are not part of the CDR3 here. Each record gives: V gene, J gene, CDR3 protein.

TRBV2	TRBJ1-1	ASSEGRKGQVARAF
TRBV14	TRBJ1-2	ASSPGPAGYGYT
TRBV11-3	TRBJ1-1	ASSFPGGKAF
TRBV7-3	TRBJ2-3	ASSSTSGFTDTQY
TRBV4-2	TRBJ2-3	ASSQGGQYTDTQY
TRBV2	TRBJ1-5	ASIRDRGNQPQH
TRBV5-6	TRBJ2-5	ASGRVWPNAAQETQY
TRBV2	TRBJ2-1	ASSPYEARGQF
TRBV2	TRBJ2-3	ASSREPTGGTQY
TRBV18	TRBJ2-5	ASSPASGRETQY
TRBV29-1	TRBJ2-1	SVGAFLGEQF
TRBV2	TRBJ2-1	ASTRDRGYNEQF
TRBV27	TRBJ1-2	ASSFSGNYGYT
TRBV7-2	TRBJ1-4	ASSLGHVGNEKLF
TRBV28	TRBJ1-5	ASSPLPPLILN
TRBV18	TRBJ2-7	ASSWGPPSSYEQY
TRBV10-3	TRBJ2-2	AISGTGNTGELF
TRBV29-1	TRBJ2-3	SVTLGTSGTDTQY
TRBV30	TRBJ1-6	AWSKLGTVH
TRBV10-3	TRBJ2-2	AIRPQGTGELF
TRBV5-1	TRBJ2-3	ASSLAAGDTQY
TRBV11-1	TRBJ2-5	ASSLGDYGETQY
TRBV6-1	TRBJ2-7	ASTNRGGDEQY
TRBV7-3	TRBJ2-2	ASSLSSGPNTGELF
TRBV14	TRBJ1-1	ASSQVRDMNTEAF
TRBV7-9	TRBJ2-4	ASSQEGGAKNIQY
TRBV7-9	TRBJ2-1	ASSFALAGVTYNEQF
TRBV5-1	TRBJ1-4	ASSFSAGKEKLF
TRBV10-1	TRBJ1-5	ASSEGDRGGGNQPQH
TRBV28	TRBJ2-2	ASSLMSQGGPGELF
TRBV2	TRBJ2-7	ASRRTSGVGEQY
TRBV7-3	TRBJ2-3	ASSPDGLAGATQY
TRBV30	TRBJ2-3	AWSLGLSTDTQY
TRBV7-6	TRBJ2-7	ASSMTPGLSQHEQY
TRBV4-1	TRBJ2-1	ASSRDGDQTYNEQF
TRBV28	TRBJ1-1	ASSPHTSDRGLEAF
TRBV19	TRBJ1-5	ASRPGLRHSNQPQH
TRBV7-8	TRBJ1-1	ASSLQRFTEAF
TRBV28	TRBJ2-5	ASRDLGLAGGRETQY
TRBV5-4	TRBJ1-1	ASSLEVQGPTEAF
TRBV27	TRBJ1-5	ASSEITQGMRQPQH
TRBV6-6	TRBJ2-7	ASSPSGRGEQY
TRBV28	TRBJ2-1	ASSIENEQF
TRBV30	TRBJ2-7	AWSVSLGLPGEQY
TRBV25-1	TRBJ2-1	ASSPVILAGDSGEQF
TRBV25-1	TRBJ2-7	EPGKTYEQY
TRBV6-6	TRBJ2-3	ASSYSIRGGDTQY
TRBV19	TRBJ2-7	ASSRLGYEQY
TRBV18	TRBJ2-7	ATGRDRVEQY
TRBV6-6	TRBJ2-1	ASRYRDRGVNEQF
TRBV4-1	TRBJ2-1	ASSPSGPSRAYLTYNEQF
TRBV2	TRBJ2-7	ASTNRLAGTYEQY
TRBV6-1	TRBJ2-7	ASSEARVYEQY
TRBV7-2	TRBJ2-1	ASSLNGLAGVDEQF
TRBV20-1	TRBJ1-2	SAIGNYGYT
TRBV6-1	TRBJ1-2	ASSEGGANYGYT
TRBV6-6	TRBJ2-5	ASSGQGQGMETQY